Each of the 30 T cell receptor beta chains below was sequenced from the same sample in a study of identical twins. TCRdb fed the 5' RACE reads into MiXCR, producing one record per CDR3 protein. Of about 810,000 distinct CDR3 sequences in the sample, about 12% were seen once. These same records also appear under a second study, on yellow fever vaccine responses in identical twins.

Sequenced material: PBMCs. These receptors were taken from a woman younger than 30 in good health.

The rearrangement uses TRBV15 and TRBJ2-1, with D perhaps TRBD2 (6 bases). Germline CDR1 and CDR2: LNHNV and YYDKDF (reference sequence). This CDR3 region has 15 residues. Trimming pared 0 bases from V and 6 bases from J, leaving 12 bases between. In DNA, the CDR3 is TGTGCCACCAGCAGAGAACTAGCTGGTCCCAATGAGCAGTTCTTC. Its translation is CATSRELAGPNEQFF.

This clonotype was detected only a few times. This chain joins TRBV25-1 and TRBJ1-1; 9 positions match TRBD1. With 7 bases clipped from V and 2 bases from J, the junction kept 2 bases outside the gene matches. The CDR3 is made up of 13 amino acids. Germline CDR1 and CDR2: MGHDK and SYGVNS. CDR3 DNA: TGTGCCAGCAAGGGACAGGGAAACACTGAAGCTTTCTTT. Protein: CASKGQGNTEAFF.

In DNA, the CDR3 is TGTGCCAGCAGCCAAATATCAGGACTCACCATATATTTT. Its protein is CASSQISGLTIYF. The chain couples TRBV14 to TRBJ1-3; D ambiguous. The germline V gene has CDR1 SGHDN and CDR2 FVKESK. V gave up 2 bases and J gave up 9 bases, with 11 bases separating them. CDR3 length: 13 residues.

V gene TRBV10-3 combines with J gene TRBJ2-7; D might be TRBD2 (6 bases). The CDR3 is 14 residues long. Germline CDR1 and CDR2: ENHRY and SYGVKD. Trimming shortened V by 5 bases and J by 3 bases, and 14 bases separated the two germline ends. DNA of the CDR3: TGTGCCATCAGTCGTGACGCGGGACTCTACGAGCAGTACGTC. Its protein is CAISRDAGLYEQYV.

This clonotype was seen a few times. One end of the junction is discordant with germline, which a read error may explain. This sequence joins TRBV29-1 and TRBJ2-2, with D perhaps TRBD1 or TRBD2 (7 bases each). The CDR3 runs to 13 residues. Germline V gene sequence: CDR1 SQVTM, CDR2 ANQGSEA. The CDR3 here is CSAGGGNTGELFF. CDR3 in DNA: TGCAGCGCAGGGGGGGGTAACACCGGGGAGCTTTTTTTT.

This clonotype was detected ten times or more. The chain has TRBV19 and TRBJ1-4; D not certain. The V gene's germline CDR1 is LNHDA and CDR2 SQIVND (reference sequence). The length of the CDR3 is 13 residues. Between the trimmed V and J ends, which lost 3 bases and 6 bases, there was a span of 8 bases. CDR3 in DNA: TGTGCCAGTAGTATGCTCTTCGATGAAAAACTGTTTTTT. Amino acids: CASSMLFDEKLFF.

There are a few counts of this clonotype. The chain recombines TRBV10-3 with TRBJ2-2; possible D gene TRBD1, 6 bases. Germline V gives CDR1 ENHRY, CDR2 SYGVKD. Trimming left V 7 bases short and J 4 bases short, with 13 bases between. CDR3 size: 14 residues. CDR3 bases: TGTGCCATCACGTCCGGGACACCCACCGGGGAGCTGTTTTTT. Its protein is CAITSGTPTGELFF.

V and J are TRBV10-3 and TRBJ1-1, with D tentatively TRBD1 (5 bases). Trimming pared 3 bases from V and 4 bases from J, leaving 9 bases between. This CDR3 spans 13 amino acids. CDR1 and CDR2 (germline): ENHRY, SYGVKD. The CDR3 region has the DNA TGTGCCATCAGTGAACGGGGGACCACTGAAGCTTTCTTT. Protein product: CAISERGTTEAFF.

The chain links TRBV28 to TRBJ2-1; the D is unclear. CDR3 length: 16 amino acids. Per germline, CDR1 MDHEN and CDR2 SYDVKM. The V gene lost 6 bases and the J gene lost 0 bases, with 15 bases spanning the gap. The DNA of the CDR3 is TGTGCCAGCAGCCCTTTTCGGGTGAGCTCCTACAATGAGCAGTTCTTC. Its translation: CASSPFRVSSYNEQFF.

The chain uses TRBV6-1 and TRBJ1-5; TRBD1 agrees at 7 bases. Germline-derived CDR1 and CDR2 are MNHNS and SASEGT. Losses at the gene ends were 7 bases for V and 1 base for J; bases not matched to a gene: 7. The CDR3 length is 15 residues. The CDR3 loop is CASTQNRGSNQPQHF. CDR3 nucleotide sequence: TGTGCCAGCACACAAAACAGGGGAAGCAATCAGCCCCAGCATTTT.

The V and J genes are TRBV19 and TRBJ2-5; 7 bases are shared with TRBD2. Germline trimming cut 8 bases from V and 6 bases from J; bases unmatched to any gene: 9. Germline V gives CDR1 LNHDA, CDR2 SQIVND (reference sequence). The CDR3 length is 13 residues. In DNA form, the CDR3 reads TGTGCCAGTGTAAACCAGGGAGGGAAGACCCAGTACTTC. This translates into CASVNQGGKTQYF.

The V call is TRBV7-9, the J call TRBJ2-1; the match to TRBD2 covers 9 bases. Germline values: CDR1 SEHNR, CDR2 FQNEAQ (reference sequence). The CDR3 totals 17 residues. J was trimmed by 4 bases and V by 5 bases; bases with no gene match: 12. CDR3 amino acids: CASSPPPGLAAYNEQFF. CDR3 nucleotides: TGTGCCAGCAGCCCTCCACCGGGACTAGCTGCGTACAATGAGCAGTTCTTC.

Only a few counts were recorded for this clonotype. J is TRBJ2-3 and V is TRBV20-1, with a tentative D call TRBD2 (5 bases). Germline CDR1 and CDR2: DFQATT and SNEGSKA (reference sequence). The V gene lost 5 bases and the J gene lost 0 bases, with 9 bases spanning the gap. CDR3 size: 13 residues. The CDR3 sequence: CSAASGSTDTQYF. CDR3 in DNA: TGCAGTGCTGCCTCGGGGAGCACAGATACGCAGTATTTT.

This clonotype has only a few counts. The V and J genes are TRBV25-1 and TRBJ2-7; no clear D. V lost 4 bases and J lost 7, with 11 bases in between. The CDR3 covers 12 residues. CDR1 MGHDK and CDR2 SYGVNS come from the germline V gene. The CDR3 DNA follows: TGTGCCAGCAGTGGGCCGTCCTTTGAGCAGTACTTC. It yields the protein CASSGPSFEQYF.

This chain connects TRBV7-9 to TRBJ1-6; possibly TRBD1 for D (6 bases). Between the trimmed V and J ends, which lost 1 base and 11 bases, there was a span of 15 bases. CDR1 SEHNR and CDR2 FQNEAQ come from the germline V gene (reference sequence). CDR3 length equals 15 residues. CDR3 in DNA: TGTGCCAGCAGCTTAGGGGCAGGGGCCATGGCACCCCTCCACTTT. Its translation: CASSLGAGAMAPLHF.

This clonotype has just a few counts. V and J are TRBV11-2 and TRBJ2-7, with a weak D call TRBD2 (6 bases). In germline, CDR1 is SGHAT, CDR2 FQNNGV. The V end lost 6 bases, the J end lost 4 bases, and 19 bases lay between the germline ends. The CDR3 is 15 amino acids. CDR3 in DNA: TGTGCCAGCAGTCCAGGCAGCTCCGGAGGGTACGAGCAGTACTTC. Its translation: CASSPGSSGGYEQYF. Combining the CDR3 with reference TRBV11-2 and TRBJ2-7 gives the whole variable domain EAGVAQSPRYKIIEKRQSVAFWCNPISGHATLYWYQQILGQGPKLLIQFQNNGVVDDSQLPKDRFSAERLKGVDSTLKIQPAKLEDSAVYLCASSPGSSGGYEQYFGPGTRLTVT.

The chain employs TRBV20-1 and TRBJ2-1; 8 positions agree with TRBD2. This CDR3 has 14 residues. V shed 3 bases, J shed 5 bases, and the junction held 6 bases outside the gene matches. The germline V gene encodes CDR1 DFQATT and CDR2 SNEGSKA (reference sequence). Written as DNA, the CDR3 is TGCAGTGCTAGTCCGGCTAGCGGGCACAATGAGCAGTTCTTC. It is translated as CSASPASGHNEQFF.

This chain joins TRBV6-5 and TRBJ2-2, with TRBD1 matching over 10 bases. CDR1 MNHEY and CDR2 SVGAGI come from the germline V gene. The length of the CDR3 is 16 residues. J lost 3 bases, V lost 0 bases, and 1 base had no gene match. CDR3 sequence reads: CASSYSDRGHTGELFF. Here the CDR3 DNA reads TGTGCCAGCAGTTACTCCGACAGGGGGCACACCGGGGAGCTGTTTTTT.

The chain employs TRBV6-8 and TRBJ2-2, with D perhaps assigned TRBD1 or TRBD2 (6 bases each). V lost 2 bases, J lost 1 base, and 17 bases lay in between. CDR1 is MNHGY, CDR2 SAAAGT, per germline. CDR3 size: 18 residues. CDR3 in DNA: TGTGCCAGCAGTTACCTAAGGGGGGACGAAGAGAACACCGGGGAGCTGTTTTTT. This sequence encodes CASSYLRGDEENTGELFF.

J is TRBJ1-1 and V is TRBV7-9; D gene uncertain. Germline V gene sequence: CDR1 SEHNR, CDR2 FQNEAQ (reference sequence). The V end was cut by 5 bases, the J end by 1 base, with 11 bases between. The CDR3 is 14 residues long. CDR3: CASSPIRQNTEAFF. The CDR3, as DNA: TGTGCCAGCAGCCCTATAAGACAGAACACTGAAGCTTTCTTT.

This chain links TRBV13 with TRBJ2-6; D uncertain. The CDR3 covers 16 residues. The germline CDR1 and CDR2 sequences are PRHDT and FYEKMQ (reference sequence). The V end was cut by 0 bases, the J end by 0 bases, with 6 bases between. The chain's CDR3 is CASSLGLDSGANVLTF. The CDR3, as DNA: TGTGCCAGCAGCTTAGGCCTCGACTCTGGGGCCAACGTCCTGACTTTC.

This CDR3 reads CASSGAGLGYNEQFF. The CDR3 DNA sequence: TGCGCCAGCAGTGGGGCTGGACTAGGGTACAATGAGCAGTTCTTC. The chain couples TRBV10-1 to TRBJ2-1; 7 bases fit TRBD2. The J segment lost 4 bases and the V segment lost 4 bases, leaving 7 bases of the junction unmatched. Germline V lookup: CDR1 WNHNN, CDR2 SYGVQD (reference sequence). This CDR3 contains 15 residues.

This chain connects TRBV10-3 to TRBJ1-1; D not certain. The germline CDR1 and CDR2 sequences are ENHRY and SYGVKD. Trimming removed 3 bases from V and 1 base from J, with 6 bases in between. The CDR3 consists of 13 residues. For the CDR3, the DNA is TGTGCCATCAGTGATAGTAAGAACACTGAAGCTTTCTTT. Encoded protein: CAISDSKNTEAFF.

The table lists this clonotype with a few counts. The chain recombines TRBV15 with TRBJ1-5, with 8 nucleotides matching TRBD1. V dropped 0 bases and J dropped 1; count of bases not matched to a gene: 8. The germline V gene encodes CDR1 LNHNV and CDR2 YYDKDF (reference sequence). The CDR3 is 18 residues long. The CDR3 region has the DNA TGTGCCACCAGCAGAGATATGTCTAGACAGGGGAGCAATCAGCCCCAGCATTTT. This encodes CATSRDMSRQGSNQPQHF.

The V and J genes are TRBV9 and TRBJ2-2, with D hard to call. The V gene lost 1 base and the J gene lost 4 bases, with 8 bases spanning the gap. The CDR3 runs to 14 residues. CDR1 and CDR2 from the germline V gene are SGDLS and YYNGEE. CDR3 nucleotide sequence: TGTGCCAGCAGCGTATCCCCTACCACCGGGGAGCTGTTTTTT. This sequence encodes CASSVSPTTGELFF.

This clonotype was observed at least ten times. The chain links TRBV12-3 or TRBV12-4 to TRBJ1-5; a weak D match, TRBD1 (5 bases). V was pared by 6 bases and J by 4 bases, with 10 bases between. The CDR3 spans 13 residues. CDR3 region: CASSRDENQPQHF. Written as DNA, the CDR3 is TGTGCCAGCAGCAGGGATGAGAATCAGCCCCAGCATTTT.

The chain uses TRBV5-6 and TRBJ2-7, with D possibly TRBD2 on 5 matching bases. V gave up 4 bases and J gave up 3 bases, with 8 bases separating them. This CDR3 has 12 residues. Per the germline V gene, CDR1 is SGHDT and CDR2 is YYEEEE. CDR3 sequence reads: CASSRDHYEQYF. CDR3 nucleotides: TGTGCCAGCAGCCGGGATCACTACGAGCAGTACTTC.

This clonotype was observed a few times. The gene calls are TRBV5-1 and TRBJ2-3, with D maybe TRBD2 (7 bases). CDR1 and CDR2 from the germline V gene are SGHRS and YFSETQ. CDR3 size: 15 residues. V was shortened by 3 bases and J by 3 bases, with 14 bases between the two germline ends. CDR3 nucleotides: TGCGCCAGCAGCTGGGGGGGGCCAAAAACAGATACGCAGTATTTT. The encoded protein is CASSWGGPKTDTQYF. Together with reference TRBV5-1 and TRBJ2-3, the CDR3 gives the full variable domain: KAGVTQTPRYLIKTRGQQVTLSCSPISGHRSVSWYQQTPGQGLQFLFEYFSETQRNKGNFPGRFSGRQFSNSRSEMNVSTLELGDSALYLCASSWGGPKTDTQYFGPGTRLTVL.

The V gene is TRBV11-2, the J gene TRBJ2-1; the D gene is possibly TRBD2 (5 bases). V was clipped by 5 bases and J by 13 bases, with 30 bases between them. Germline assignment: CDR1 SGHAT and CDR2 FQNNGV. This CDR3 is 17 amino acids long. The CDR3 region is CASSLRYRAEAGLDQFF. CDR3 nucleotides: TGTGCCAGCAGCCTTCGGTACCGGGCCGAGGCGGGTCTGGACCAGTTCTTC.

This clonotype was observed a few times. The rearrangement links TRBV20-1 to TRBJ1-4; 8 positions match TRBD1. The CDR3 extends over 12 amino acids. J gave up 8 bases and V 2 bases, and 1 base lay outside the gene matches. Germline CDR1 and CDR2: DFQATT and SNEGSKA (reference sequence). The chain's CDR3 is CSARYRGEKLFF. CDR3 nucleotides: TGCAGTGCTAGATACAGGGGGGAAAAACTGTTTTTT.